The 21 T cell receptor beta chains below were found in one sample sequenced in a study of T cell responses to AZD1222 COVID-19 vaccine (dated by TCRdb to the early 2020s). In light of the paper, this sample's time point label describes: baseline before first vaccination. Library preparation employed the immunoSEQ multiplex PCR assay. The table comes from immuneACCESS by way of TCRdb, which keeps in-frame sequences with V and J called. Part of the clones is missing from these tables; in studies checked, under half for an unresolved V gene and the rest for unknown reasons. The sample table lists around 140,000 clones, 90% of them with a count of one. The ten largest clonotypes hold 1.6% of the sample. This sample comprised peripheral blood, obtained on day 0 of AZD1222 vaccination. The receptors here all came from an adult in good health.

This chain joins TRBV7-9 and TRBJ2-2, with 7 bases aligning to TRBD2. After removal of 7 bases from V and 7 bases from J, the junction contained 12 bases not matched to a gene. CDR1 is SEHNR and CDR2 is FQNEAQ in the germline V gene (reference sequence). This CDR3 is built from 15 residues. CDR3 DNA sequence: TGTGCCAGCACCCAGCTTTCAGGGAGGGGCGGGGAGCTGTTTTTT. It encodes CASTQLSGRGGELFF.

The chain uses TRBV11-3 and TRBJ1-2, with TRBD1 as a possible D gene (5 bases). From germline, CDR1 is SGHNT and CDR2 YENEEA. V gave up 1 base and J gave up 8 bases, with 11 bases separating them. The CDR3 totals 13 residues. The CDR3 spells CASSLAGKEGYTF. The CDR3 region has the DNA TGTGCCAGCAGCTTAGCAGGGAAAGAGGGCTACACCTTC.

The chain combines TRBV4-2 with TRBJ2-3, with D unresolved. This CDR3 is built from 16 residues. CDR1 LGHNA and CDR2 YNFKEQ come from the germline V gene. V lost 4 bases and J lost 4, with 18 bases in between. CDR3 loop: CASSPPSAASADTQYF. CDR3 in DNA: TGTGCCAGCAGCCCCCCCTCGGCGGCATCCGCAGATACGCAGTATTTT.

This chain uses TRBV30 with TRBJ1-1, with no clear D. Germline V gene sequence: CDR1 GTSNPN, CDR2 SVGIG (reference sequence). V was trimmed by 8 bases and J by 1 base, leaving 14 bases between them. The CDR3 is made up of 13 amino acids. The CDR3 DNA reads as TGTGCCGGGCCACCCCGGGGGAACACTGAAGCTTTCTTT. Translating gives CAGPPRGNTEAFF.

This rearrangement joins TRBV28 to TRBJ2-3; 9 bases line up with TRBD1. V was pared by 6 bases and J by 1 base, with 11 bases of the junction left unmatched. This CDR3 spans 17 amino acids. Per germline, CDR1 MDHEN and CDR2 SYDVKM. CDR3 in DNA: TGTGCCAGCAGCATCTATGGGACAGGGAGCCGCACAGATACGCAGTATTTT. It translates to CASSIYGTGSRTDTQYF.

The CDR3 region is CASSLDSTSSYEQYF. As DNA, the CDR3 is TGTGCCAGCAGCTTAGACAGCACTAGCTCCTACGAGCAGTACTTC. The genes are TRBV7-2 and TRBJ2-7, with a weak D call TRBD2 (5 bases). V was cut by 1 base and J by 0 bases, with 10 bases left in between. The CDR3 covers 15 residues. Germline lookup yields CDR1 SGHTA and CDR2 FQGNSA.

CDR3 in amino acids: CASSSVGRGGNQPQHF. The CDR3 DNA reads TGTGCCAGCAGCTCCGTGGGTCGGGGTGGCAATCAGCCCCAGCATTTT. V usage is TRBV5-6 and J usage is TRBJ1-5; D not certain. Germline CDR1 SGHDT, CDR2 YYEEEE. V was trimmed by 3 bases and J by 2 bases, leaving 15 bases between them. The CDR3 has 16 amino acids. Full variable domain (remainder filled in from reference TRBV5-6 and TRBJ1-5): DAGVTQSPTHLIKTRGQQVTLRCSPKSGHDTVSWYQQALGQGPQFIFQYYEEEERQRGNFPDRFSGHQFPNYSSELNVNALLLGDSALYLCASSSVGRGGNQPQHFGDGTRLSIL.

The rearrangement links TRBV28 to TRBJ2-7, with no clear D. V was trimmed by 6 bases and J by 3 bases, leaving 9 bases between them. The germline gives CDR1 MDHEN, CDR2 SYDVKM. The CDR3 length is 12 residues. CDR3 amino acids: CASRGSLYEQYF. The CDR3 DNA reads as TGTGCCAGCAGAGGAAGTCTCTACGAGCAGTACTTC.

Only a few counts were recorded for this clone. This sequence joins TRBV6-1 and TRBJ1-2, with D uncertain. The germline V and J ends were trimmed by 2 bases and 2 bases, with 9 bases remaining between them. Germline loops: CDR1 MNHNS, CDR2 SASEGT. The CDR3 sequence is 14 residues long. The chain's CDR3 is CASSEFSGNYGYTF. In DNA form, the CDR3 reads TGTGCCAGCAGTGAATTCTCGGGGAACTATGGCTACACCTTC.

As to this clone: No conserved phenylalanine or tryptophan ends this CDR3, so it is likely a read error. Because the CDR3's place on the DNA is in doubt, the DNA is left out and the CDR3 is given as listed by TCRdb. The chain is built from TRBV30 and TRBJ1-1. The CDR3 comprises 12 residues, both ends counted. Germline V CDR1 and CDR2: GTSNPN, SVGIG (reference sequence). The CDR3: CAWSVPDGALKC.

This sequence joins TRBV29-1 and TRBJ1-3; 8 nucleotides match TRBD1. The CDR3 contains 13 residues. The germline CDR1 and CDR2 sequences are SQVTM and ANQGSEA. Unmatched junction bases numbered 0, after V lost 3 bases and J lost 2 bases. The CDR3 loop is CSVDRGPGNTIYF. CDR3 sequence (DNA): TGCAGCGTTGACAGGGGGCCTGGAAACACCATATATTTT.

The chain links TRBV6-5 to TRBJ2-1, with a tentative D call TRBD2 (5 bases). The length of the CDR3 is 15 residues. V lost 0 bases and J 8 bases, leaving 14 bases between the germline ends. Germline V gene sequence: CDR1 MNHEY, CDR2 SVGAGI. CDR3 DNA sequence: TGTGCCAGCAGTTACTCCCCTACTAGACCCGATGAGCAGTTCTTC. Amino acid sequence: CASSYSPTRPDEQFF.

This chain connects TRBV5-4 to TRBJ2-2, with a tentative D call TRBD2 (6 bases). There are 17 residues in the CDR3. The ends were cut back, 0 bases at V and 4 bases at J, with 16 bases in the middle. The germline V gene has CDR1 SGHNT and CDR2 YYREEE (reference sequence). The CDR3 DNA reads TGTGCCAGCAGCTTGGTGGGTAGTGGGGGGAGCACCGGGGAGCTGTTTTTT. Protein product: CASSLVGSGGSTGELFF.

J is TRBJ1-2 and V is TRBV27, with TRBD1 identical over 11 bases. This CDR3 contains 14 residues. J gave up 8 bases and V 6 bases, and 8 bases lay outside the gene matches. CDR1 MNHEY and CDR2 SMNVEV come from the germline V gene (reference sequence). CDR3 nucleotide sequence: TGTGCCAGCAGCCAAGGACAGGGGGCAAGGGGCTACACCTTC. Protein sequence: CASSQGQGARGYTF.

The V and J genes are TRBV11-2 and TRBJ2-7; the match to TRBD1 covers 7 bases. The CDR3 spans 14 residues. CDR1 is SGHAT and CDR2 is FQNNGV in the germline V gene. V lost 5 bases to trimming and J lost 2 bases; unmatched junction nucleotides: 6. The CDR3 DNA reads as TGTGCCAGCAGCAAGGACAGGTTCGCCTACGAGCAGTACTTC. Translated, it gives CASSKDRFAYEQYF.

The chain combines TRBV6-1 with TRBJ1-1; TRBD1 might be the D (6 bases). This CDR3 has 14 amino acids. The germline CDR1 and CDR2 sequences are MNHNS and SASEGT. V was shortened by 0 bases and J by 7 bases, with 12 bases between the two germline ends. For the CDR3, the DNA is TGTGCCAGCAGTGAAGCGGGGGGGGCTAGTGAAGCTTTCTTT. It translates to CASSEAGGASEAFF.

Worth noting for this clone: Other DNA sequences in the same sample also yield this CDR3. This chain connects TRBV7-3 to TRBJ2-7; D call uncertain. The germline CDR1 and CDR2 sequences are SGHTA and FQGTGA. V was cut by 0 bases and J by 4 bases, with 7 bases left in between. The CDR3 contains 13 residues. This chain's CDR3 is CASSLTPRYEQYF. DNA for the CDR3: TGTGCCAGCAGCTTAACCCCTAGATACGAGCAGTACTTC. Supplemented by reference TRBV7-3 and TRBJ2-7, the full variable domain reads GAGVSQTPSNKVTEKGKYVELRCDPISGHTALYWYRQSLGQGPEFLIYFQGTGAADDSGLPNDRFFAVRPEGSVSTLKIQRTERGDSAVYLCASSLTPRYEQYFGPGTRLTVT.

The chain has TRBV11-2 and TRBJ2-2; D gene ambiguous. The V end lost 5 bases, the J end lost 3 bases, and 16 bases lay between the germline ends. Germline V gives CDR1 SGHAT, CDR2 FQNNGV. The CDR3 extends over 16 amino acids. Here the CDR3 DNA reads TGTGCCAGCAGCCCTTCGGCCCAGCGCCACACCGGGGAGCTGTTTTTT. As protein: CASSPSAQRHTGELFF.

V and J are TRBV5-1 and TRBJ2-1; D not certain. The CDR3 contains 13 residues. Germline V CDR1 and CDR2: SGHRS, YFSETQ. V dropped 2 bases and J dropped 5 bases, with 8 bases sitting between them. The CDR3 loop is CASSLGRNNEQFF. CDR3 in DNA: TGCGCCAGCAGCTTAGGGCGGAACAATGAGCAGTTCTTC.

The genes are TRBV11-2 and TRBJ1-1; no definite D call. V lost 2 bases, J lost 6 bases, and 16 bases lay in between. The CDR3 loop spans 15 amino acids. Germline values: CDR1 SGHAT, CDR2 FQNNGV. Written as DNA, the CDR3 is TGTGCCAGCAGCTTACCCCCTGGGAGAAGGGCTGAAGCTTTCTTT. Amino acids: CASSLPPGRRAEAFF.

This clone showed up just once. The chain joins TRBV27 to TRBJ2-3, with TRBD2 matching over 10 bases. The trim removed 2 bases at V and 2 bases at J, leaving 4 bases unmatched. Germline-derived CDR1 and CDR2 are MNHEY and SMNVEV (reference sequence). CDR3 length equals 16 residues. The CDR3 sequence: CASSLLAGAATDTQYF. The CDR3, as DNA: TGTGCCAGCAGTTTACTAGCGGGAGCCGCCACAGATACGCAGTATTTT.